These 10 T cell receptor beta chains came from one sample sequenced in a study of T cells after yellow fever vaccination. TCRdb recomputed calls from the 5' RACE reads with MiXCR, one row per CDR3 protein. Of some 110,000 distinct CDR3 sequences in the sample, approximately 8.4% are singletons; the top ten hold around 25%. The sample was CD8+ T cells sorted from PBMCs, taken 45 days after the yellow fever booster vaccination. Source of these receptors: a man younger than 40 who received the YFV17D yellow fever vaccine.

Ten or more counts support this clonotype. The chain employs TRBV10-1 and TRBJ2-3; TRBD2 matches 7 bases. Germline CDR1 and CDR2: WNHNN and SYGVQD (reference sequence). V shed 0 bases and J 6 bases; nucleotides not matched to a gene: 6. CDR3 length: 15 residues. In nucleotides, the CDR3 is TGCGCCAGCAGTGAGTCAGCGGGATTCATGGATACGCAGTATTTT. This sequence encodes CASSESAGFMDTQYF.

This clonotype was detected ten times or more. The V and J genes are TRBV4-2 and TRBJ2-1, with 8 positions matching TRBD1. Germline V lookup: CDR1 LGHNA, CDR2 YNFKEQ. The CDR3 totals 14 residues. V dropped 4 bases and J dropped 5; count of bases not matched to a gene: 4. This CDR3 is CASSLWTGNNEQFF. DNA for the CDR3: TGTGCCAGCAGCCTATGGACAGGGAACAATGAGCAGTTCTTC.

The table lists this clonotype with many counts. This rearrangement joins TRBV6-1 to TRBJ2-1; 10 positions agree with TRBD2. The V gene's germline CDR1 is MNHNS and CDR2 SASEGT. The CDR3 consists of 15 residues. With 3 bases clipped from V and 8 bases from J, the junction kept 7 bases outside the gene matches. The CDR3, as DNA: TGTGCCAGCAGTGAGCCCCTAGCGGGAGTAGATGAGCAGTTCTTC. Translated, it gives CASSEPLAGVDEQFF.

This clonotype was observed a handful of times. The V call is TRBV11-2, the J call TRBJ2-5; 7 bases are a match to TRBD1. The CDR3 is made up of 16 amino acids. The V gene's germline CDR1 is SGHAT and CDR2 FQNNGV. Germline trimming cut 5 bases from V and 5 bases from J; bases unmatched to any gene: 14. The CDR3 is CASSPGQVITSETQYF. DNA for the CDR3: TGTGCCAGCAGCCCCGGACAGGTGATAACTTCTGAGACCCAGTACTTC.

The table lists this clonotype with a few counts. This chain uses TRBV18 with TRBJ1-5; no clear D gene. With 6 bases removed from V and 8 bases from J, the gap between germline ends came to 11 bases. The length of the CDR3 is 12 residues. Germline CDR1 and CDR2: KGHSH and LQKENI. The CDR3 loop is CASSPSSEPQHF. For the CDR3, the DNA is TGTGCCAGCTCCCCCTCCTCAGAGCCCCAGCATTTT.

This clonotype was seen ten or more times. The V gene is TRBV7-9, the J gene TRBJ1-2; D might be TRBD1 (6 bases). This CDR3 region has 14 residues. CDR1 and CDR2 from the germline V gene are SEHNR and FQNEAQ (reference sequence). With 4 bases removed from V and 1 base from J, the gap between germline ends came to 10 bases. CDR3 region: CASSSVQGNYGYTF. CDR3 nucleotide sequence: TGTGCCAGCAGCTCTGTACAGGGTAACTATGGCTACACCTTC.

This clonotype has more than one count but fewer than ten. CDR3 bases: TGTGCCAGCATGGGACAGGGGTCCACCGGGGAGCTGTTTTTT. Amino acid sequence: CASMGQGSTGELFF. The rearrangement links TRBV6-1 to TRBJ2-2, with 10 bases that match TRBD1. V trimming: 7 bases; J trimming: 4 bases; junction bases outside the gene matches: 3. Germline V lookup: CDR1 MNHNS, CDR2 SASEGT. The CDR3 is 14 amino acids.

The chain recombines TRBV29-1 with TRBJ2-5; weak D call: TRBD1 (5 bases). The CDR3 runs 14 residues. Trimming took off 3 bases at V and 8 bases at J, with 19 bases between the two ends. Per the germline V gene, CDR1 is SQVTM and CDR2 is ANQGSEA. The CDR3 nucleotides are TGCAGCGTTGAGAAATTGGGCCAGGGTGAAACCCAGTACTTC. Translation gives CSVEKLGQGETQYF.

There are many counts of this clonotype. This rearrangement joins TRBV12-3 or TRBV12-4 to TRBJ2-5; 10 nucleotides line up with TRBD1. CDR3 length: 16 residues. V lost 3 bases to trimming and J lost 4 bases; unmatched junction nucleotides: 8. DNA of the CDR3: TGTGCCAGCAGTTTCCCACCCGGGGACAGGGGAGAGACCCAGTACTTC. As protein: CASSFPPGDRGETQYF.

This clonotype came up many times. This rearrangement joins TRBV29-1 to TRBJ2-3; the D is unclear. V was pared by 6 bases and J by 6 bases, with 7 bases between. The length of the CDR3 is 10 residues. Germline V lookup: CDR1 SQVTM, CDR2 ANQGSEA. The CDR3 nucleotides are TGCAGCGTCCCGGCCGATACGCAGTATTTT. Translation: CSVPADTQYF.